Shown below are 7 T cell receptor beta chains from a single sample sequenced in a study of long-term antiretroviral therapy in people with HIV. Run at survey level, the immunoSEQ assay was version v3.0. Generated by immunoSEQ multiplex PCR, the TCRdb table keeps only in-frame clones and is missing some. Of about 40,000 clones in the sample, roughly 85% are singletons; the top ten hold 4.5% to 7%. Sequenced here: unsorted PBMCs, sampled 3.1 years after starting antiretroviral therapy. Receptors were obtained from a woman in her fifties or sixties with HIV.

This clone was counted only a few times. This chain connects TRBV10-3 to TRBJ2-1, with 12 bases identical to TRBD2. CDR1 ENHRY and CDR2 SYGVKD come from the germline V gene. Trimming took 4 bases from V and 8 from J; bases not matched to a gene: 9. The CDR3 covers 16 residues. The CDR3 loop is CAISAVLAGGADEQFF. The CDR3, as DNA: TGTGCCATCAGTGCCGTTCTAGCGGGGGGGGCAGATGAGCAGTTCTTC.

The chain is built from TRBV5-1 and TRBJ1-2, with D possibly matching TRBD1 (5 bases). V was shortened by 4 bases and J by 8 bases, with 15 bases between the two germline ends. Germline V gene sequence: CDR1 SGHRS, CDR2 YFSETQ. This CDR3 comprises 13 residues. The CDR3 is CASSQGSGGGYTF. The DNA for the CDR3 is TGCGCCAGCAGCCAGGGCAGTGGGGGGGGCTACACCTTC.

The gene calls are TRBV6-6 and TRBJ2-7; D is undetermined. The CDR3 is 12 amino acids. Per germline, CDR1 MNHNY and CDR2 SVGAGI (reference sequence). V was shortened by 2 bases and J by 2 bases, with 4 bases between the two germline ends. Here the CDR3 reads CASSYKAYEQYF. The CDR3 bases are TGTGCCAGCAGTTACAAGGCCTACGAGCAGTACTTC.

The CDR3, as DNA: TGTGCCAGCCCGAGGGCCCCGAACACTGAAGCTTTCTTT. The encoded protein is CASPRAPNTEAFF. V is TRBV6-1 and J is TRBJ1-1; D unresolved. Germline V gene data show CDR1 as MNHNS and CDR2 as SASEGT. CDR3 length equals 13 residues. V was clipped by 8 bases and J by 1 base, with 11 bases between them.

This chain uses TRBV5-1 with TRBJ2-1, with 7 bases that match TRBD1. The length of the CDR3 is 15 residues. The junction had 4 bases not matched to a gene; V was cut back by 4 bases and J by 0 bases. Germline V CDR1 and CDR2: SGHRS, YFSETQ. The CDR3 bases are TGCGCCAGCAGCGGGGACAGTAGCTCCTACAATGAGCAGTTCTTC. It yields the protein CASSGDSSSYNEQFF.

The chain joins TRBV6-6 to TRBJ1-2, with TRBD1 matching 9 bases. V dropped 11 bases and J dropped 4; count of bases not matched to a gene: 11. Germline CDR1 is MNHNY and CDR2 is SVGAGI (reference sequence). The CDR3 runs to 14 residues. The CDR3 sequence: CAGKTGGAFYGYTF. The CDR3 DNA follows: TGTGCCGGGAAAACAGGGGGCGCATTCTATGGCTACACCTTC.

This chain uses TRBV5-5 with TRBJ1-2; no clear D gene. The CDR3 consists of 13 residues. Germline-derived CDR1 and CDR2 are SGHKS and YYEKEE (reference sequence). V lost 4 bases to trimming and J lost 0 bases, with 7 bases between them. CDR3 DNA: TGTGCCAGCAGCCCGACCTCTAACTATGGCTACACCTTC. It is translated as CASSPTSNYGYTF.